This T cell receptor (beta chain) originates from a study of blood T cell repertoires in COVID-19. Turning to the study itself: Sample material is recorded as cDNA or gDNA derived from T cells, B-cell-depleted T cells, or PBMCs.

Original processing methods: Estimates of nucleated cell counts were drawn from the amplification of reference gene primers. Assay: immunoSEQ multiplex PCR; the TCRdb copy retains only in-frame clones and omits some. The V and J calls and clone size come from that table; D and trimming were worked out from the DNA. The sample lists around 200,000 clones, 80% to 90% occurring once. The CDR3 runs 14 residues. In germline, CDR1 is MNHEY, CDR2 SMNVEV (reference sequence). Deletions cut 3 bases from V and 2 bases from J, with 11 bases between. The rearrangement joins TRBV27 to TRBJ2-7; D is perhaps TRBD2 (5 bases). The sequencing sample was made of peripheral blood. The source of this sequence is a man aged 18 to 30 with active or convalescent COVID-19. CDR3: CASSFGLQPYEQYF. CDR3 nucleotides: TGTGCCAGCAGTTTTGGACTCCAACCCTACGAGCAGTACTTC.